The rows below give T cell receptor beta chains drawn from one sample of a study of T cell responses to AZD1222 COVID-19 vaccine. Repertoires were generated with immunoSEQ multiplex PCR, while TCRdb's copy carries only in-frame clones and drops some. The data show roughly 170,000 clones, 91% seen once. The sample consisted of peripheral blood, taken on day 0 of AZD1222 vaccination. Receptors were obtained from an adult in good health. Each CDR3 is given with its conserved first and last residue. Fields, in order: J gene, clone size, V gene, D gene, CDR3 protein, CDR3 DNA. A D gene is named only where the DNA matches it firmly. Size tells how often a clone was seen (once, few, many) or the class of an expanded clone, and some rows leave it out.

TRBJ1-5 - TRBV11-2 TRBD1 CASSGRDRLNQPQHF TGTGCCAGCAGCGGAAGGGACAGGCTCAATCAGCCCCAGCATTTT
TRBJ1-4 - TRBV7-9 TRBD1 CASSRLPGQGDEKLFF TGTGCCAGCAGTCGCCTCCCGGGACAGGGGGATGAAAAACTGTTTTTT
TRBJ2-5 - TRBV2 TRBD1 CASSRDRETQYF TGTGCCAGCAGCCGGGACAGAGAGACCCAGTACTTC
TRBJ1-5 - TRBV7-8 - CASSAYGGAPNQPQHF TGTGCCAGCAGCGCCTACGGGGGGGCACCCAATCAGCCCCAGCATTTT
TRBJ1-5 few TRBV28 TRBD1 CASSPGQGHQPQHF TGTGCCAGCAGCCCCGGACAGGGGCATCAGCCCCAGCATTTT
TRBJ2-5 - TRBV19 - CASSPSGYKETQYF TGTGCCAGTAGTCCGAGCGGATACAAGGAGACCCAGTACTTC
TRBJ2-3 - TRBV18 TRBD1 CASSPFFSRDRSTDTQYF TGTGCCAGCTCACCATTTTTTAGCCGGGACAGGTCCACAGATACGCAGTATTTT
TRBJ2-2 - TRBV20-1 - CSASNLRANTGELFF TGCAGTGCTAGTAATCTTCGCGCGAACACCGGGGAGCTGTTTTTT
TRBJ1-1 - TRBV5-1 TRBD1 CASNLDRSGTEAFF TGCGCCAGCAACCTGGACAGGAGCGGAACTGAAGCTTTCTTT
TRBJ1-1 - TRBV27 - CASEFNFLKMQKLPNTEAFF TGTGCCAGCGAGTTTAATTTCTTAAAGATGCAGAAACTACCGAACACTGAAGCTTTCTTT
TRBJ1-5 once TRBV6-1 - CASSETWDQPQHF TGTGCCAGCAGTGAAACGTGGGATCAGCCCCAGCATTTT
TRBJ1-5 - TRBV3-1/TRBV3-2 TRBD1 CASSPGQGWAKQPQHF TGTGCCAGCAGCCCGGGACAGGGTTGGGCTAAACAGCCCCAGCATTTT
TRBJ2-7 once TRBV10-1 - CASSDSGDYEQYF TGCGCCAGCAGTGATTCAGGGGACTACGAGCAGTACTTC
TRBJ1-4 - TRBV7-2 - CASSFQDSLNEKLFF TGTGCCAGCAGCTTCCAAGACAGCCTTAATGAAAAACTGTTTTTT
TRBJ2-1 - TRBV28 TRBD1 CASRSGGPGEQFF TGTGCCAGCAGATCAGGGGGTCCGGGGGAGCAGTTCTTC
TRBJ2-7 - TRBV7-6 TRBD2 CASSPGTRGEQYF TGTGCCAGCAGCCCTGGGACTAGAGGAGAGCAGTACTTC
TRBJ1-1 - TRBV18 - CASSPQAKVNTEAFF TGTGCCAGCTCACCACAGGCCAAGGTGAACACTGAAGCTTTCTTT
TRBJ1-4 - TRBV19 - CASTPRGRHEKLFF TGTGCCAGTACCCCTCGGGGGCGACATGAAAAACTGTTTTTT
TRBJ1-1 - TRBV19 - CASSIRIQAFF TGTGCCAGTAGTATAAGAATTCAAGCTTTCTTT
TRBJ2-3 - TRBV4-3 - CASSQGADLSTDTQYF TGCGCCAGCAGCCAAGGTGCCGACCTAAGCACAGATACGCAGTATTTT
TRBJ2-7 - TRBV9 TRBD2 CASSSSGRGDEQYF TGTGCCAGCAGTTCTAGCGGGCGGGGAGACGAGCAGTACTTC
TRBJ2-7 - TRBV19 - CASSASATYEQYF TGTGCCAGTAGTGCCAGCGCAACCTACGAGCAGTACTTC
TRBJ1-5 - TRBV7-2 - CASKGSGNQPQHF TGTGCCTCCAAGGGGTCAGGCAATCAGCCCCAGCATTTT
TRBJ2-7 few TRBV3-1/TRBV3-2 - CASRAGHRDEQYF TGTGCCAGCAGGGCGGGGCACAGAGACGAGCAGTACTTC
TRBJ2-1 - TRBV9 TRBD2 CASSARTSGGGRRSYNEQFF TGTGCCAGCAGCGCCCGGACTAGCGGGGGGGGACGCCGCTCCTACAATGAGCAGTTCTTC
TRBJ1-3 once TRBV5-1 - CASGTDSGNTIYF TGCGCCAGCGGGACGGACTCTGGAAACACCATATATTTT
TRBJ2-3 - TRBV3-1/TRBV3-2 - CASSQDLVSDTQYF TGTGCCAGCAGCCAAGATCTAGTATCAGATACGCAGTATTTT
TRBJ1-2 - TRBV7-9 - CASSLVPLKTAYGYTF TGTGCCAGCAGCTTAGTCCCCCTTAAGACGGCCTATGGCTACACCTTC
TRBJ1-4 - TRBV9 - CASSVGGRNNEKLFF TGTGCCAGCAGCGTAGGAGGGAGAAATAATGAAAAACTGTTTTTT
TRBJ2-5 once TRBV9 - CASSVGEGLGETQYF TGTGCCAGCAGCGTAGGCGAGGGATTGGGGGAGACCCAGTACTTC
TRBJ1-1 - TRBV9 TRBD1 CASSVARGLNTEAFF TGTGCCAGCAGCGTAGCCAGGGGGCTGAACACTGAAGCTTTCTTT
TRBJ1-1 once TRBV5-6 - CASSYAGRAFF TGTGCCAGCAGCTATGCGGGCAGAGCTTTCTTT
TRBJ2-7 once TRBV7-2 - CASSLPIGGSDYEQYF TGTGCCAGCAGCCTCCCTATTGGGGGAAGTGACTACGAGCAGTACTTC
TRBJ1-2 - TRBV7-2 TRBD1 CASSLVRTGDYGYTF TGTGCCAGCAGCTTAGTCCGGACAGGGGACTATGGCTACACCTTC
TRBJ1-4 - TRBV2 TRBD1 CASSVPPGQRNEKLFF TGTGCCAGCAGTGTACCCCCGGGACAGCGTAATGAAAAACTGTTTTTT
TRBJ1-3 - TRBV30 - CAWSVAKISGNTIYF TGTGCCTGGAGTGTGGCCAAAATCTCTGGAAACACCATATATTTT
TRBJ2-2 - TRBV28 - CASSQNTGELFF TGTGCCAGCAGTCAAAACACCGGGGAGCTGTTTTTT
TRBJ1-1 once TRBV11-2 - CASLSLRQGRAFF TGTGCCAGCCTCTCCCTGCGCCAGGGCAGGGCTTTCTTT
TRBJ1-5 - TRBV5-6 - CASSFGRSRPQHF TGTGCCAGCAGCTTCGGGAGATCGCGGCCCCAGCATTTT
TRBJ2-2 - TRBV28 - CASSRPWGLTGELFF TGTGCCAGCAGTCGCCCGTGGGGGCTCACCGGGGAGCTGTTTTTT
TRBJ1-4 - TRBV27 - CASSLLESSEKLFF TGTGCCAGCAGTTTATTGGAGTCGAGTGAAAAACTGTTTTTT
TRBJ2-7 - TRBV5-4 TRBD1 CASSGTGRVWGYEQYF TGTGCCAGCAGCGGGACAGGGAGGGTTTGGGGCTACGAGCAGTACTTC
TRBJ1-1 - TRBV28 - CASSLGGSHTEAFF TGTGCCAGCAGTTTGGGCGGGTCGCACACTGAAGCTTTCTTT
TRBJ1-1 once TRBV2 - CASRQGRPTEAFF TGTGCCAGCAGACAGGGAAGGCCCACTGAAGCTTTCTTT
TRBJ2-5 - TRBV7-8 - CASRALGPWETQYF TGTGCCAGCAGGGCCCTCGGACCTTGGGAGACCCAGTACTTC
TRBJ2-7 - TRBV5-1 - CASSLALGYEQYF TGCGCCAGCAGCCTGGCCCTAGGGTACGAGCAGTACTTC
TRBJ2-3 - TRBV29-1 TRBD2 CSSTGGGETDTQYF TGCAGCTCAACTGGTGGGGGGGAAACAGATACGCAGTATTTT
TRBJ2-7 - TRBV15 TRBD1 CATSMTGGGRREQYF TGTGCCACCAGCATGACAGGGGGCGGTAGGAGGGAGCAGTACTTC
TRBJ1-4 - TRBV5-1 - CASNPGRGFNEKLFF TGCGCCAGCAATCCCGGCCGCGGGTTTAATGAAAAACTGTTTTTT
TRBJ1-1 - TRBV10-1 - CASSEPQGAAFF TGCGCCAGCAGTGAACCGCAAGGGGCGGCTTTCTTT